These T cell receptor beta chains were read from a single sample in a study of T cell responses to AZD1222 COVID-19 vaccine. Method: immunoSEQ multiplex PCR; TCRdb's copy keeps in-frame clones and lacks some. The sample carries roughly 140,000 clones, about 93% recorded once. The sequencing here drew on peripheral blood, taken on day 0 of AZD1222 vaccination. The source is an adult in good health. The CDR3 runs from the conserved cysteine through the conserved F or W. Each record gives: clone size, D gene, J gene, V gene, CDR3 DNA, CDR3 protein. A D gene is named only where the DNA matches it firmly. Some rows have no size entry. The others give once, few or many, or a class for an expanded clone.

clone_size: .
d_call: TRBD2
j_call: TRBJ2-2
v_call: TRBV5-4
cdr3_nt: TGTGCCAGCAGCTTTGGGACTAGAAACACCGGGGAGCTGTTTTTT
cdr3_aa: CASSFGTRNTGELFF

clone_size: .
d_call: .
j_call: TRBJ1-1
v_call: TRBV5-1
cdr3_nt: TGCGCCAGCAGCTTAGGCCGAAACACTGAAGCTTTCTTT
cdr3_aa: CASSLGRNTEAFF

clone_size: .
d_call: .
j_call: TRBJ1-1
v_call: TRBV29-1
cdr3_nt: TGCAGCGTTGAAGTCAGAACAGGGTACACTGAAGCTTTCTTT
cdr3_aa: CSVEVRTGYTEAFF

clone_size: .
d_call: .
j_call: TRBJ2-2
v_call: TRBV6-5
cdr3_nt: TGTGCCAGCATTCGTTGGCCGGGTACCGGGGAGCTGTTTTTT
cdr3_aa: CASIRWPGTGELFF

clone_size: .
d_call: .
j_call: TRBJ2-5
v_call: TRBV5-1
cdr3_nt: TGCGCCAGCAGGGACAGAGGGGGGGAGACCCAGTACTTC
cdr3_aa: CASRDRGGETQYF

clone_size: .
d_call: .
j_call: TRBJ2-3
v_call: TRBV7-2
cdr3_nt: TGTGCCAGCAGCTTAGGGTCCACCAACACACCAGATACGCAGTATTTT
cdr3_aa: CASSLGSTNTPDTQYF

clone_size: .
d_call: .
j_call: TRBJ1-2
v_call: TRBV4-1
cdr3_nt: TGCGCCAGCAGCCAAGATGGGGGCGGGTCAGGGGCCGCCTATGGCTACACCTTC
cdr3_aa: CASSQDGGGSGAAYGYTF

clone_size: .
d_call: .
j_call: TRBJ2-5
v_call: TRBV6-4
cdr3_nt: TGTGCCAGCAGTGTCGAGGGGGGCGCAGGAGAGACCCAGTACTTC
cdr3_aa: CASSVEGGAGETQYF

clone_size: .
d_call: .
j_call: TRBJ2-2
v_call: TRBV10-3
cdr3_nt: TGTGCCATCAGTGATTATTCAGGTCTCACCGGGGAGCTGTTTTTT
cdr3_aa: CAISDYSGLTGELFF

clone_size: once
d_call: TRBD1
j_call: TRBJ1-2
v_call: TRBV5-1
cdr3_nt: TGCGCCAGCAGTCCCGACAGGGGCTCATTGGGGGTCACCTTC
cdr3_aa: CASSPDRGSLGVTF

clone_size: .
d_call: .
j_call: TRBJ2-1
v_call: TRBV27
cdr3_nt: TGTGCCAGCAGTCCGCGAAGTTTCGCCTACAATGAGCAGTTCTTC
cdr3_aa: CASSPRSFAYNEQFF

clone_size: .
d_call: .
j_call: TRBJ1-2
v_call: TRBV4-1
cdr3_nt: TGCGCCAGCGGGGCGGGGGCAGAGTATGGCTACACCTTC
cdr3_aa: CASGAGAEYGYTF

clone_size: .
d_call: TRBD1
j_call: TRBJ1-2
v_call: TRBV5-1
cdr3_nt: TGCGCCAGCAGCTTGTCCCCCATTTGGAAACAGGGGACTCATGGCTACACCTTC
cdr3_aa: CASSLSPIWKQGTHGYTF

clone_size: .
d_call: .
j_call: TRBJ1-4
v_call: TRBV7-9
cdr3_nt: TGTGCCAGCAGCTTTGACAGTTCTAATGAAAAACTGTTTTTT
cdr3_aa: CASSFDSSNEKLFF

clone_size: .
d_call: .
j_call: TRBJ2-5
v_call: TRBV4-2
cdr3_nt: TGTGCCAGCAGCCAGCCCGGTACTAGCCTAGAGACCCAGTACTTC
cdr3_aa: CASSQPGTSLETQYF

clone_size: .
d_call: TRBD1
j_call: TRBJ1-5
v_call: TRBV5-6
cdr3_nt: TGTGCCAGCAGCCCTGGAGGGGACAGCCGCCCTACGACCCAGCATTTT
cdr3_aa: CASSPGGDSRPTTQHF

clone_size: .
d_call: .
j_call: TRBJ1-6
v_call: TRBV19
cdr3_nt: TGTGCCAGTAGTTCTCTCGCAGACTCACCCCTCCACTTT
cdr3_aa: CASSSLADSPLHF

clone_size: once
d_call: .
j_call: TRBJ1-6
v_call: TRBV19
cdr3_nt: TGTGCCAGTAGACCGGTCTATAATTCACCCCTCCACTTT
cdr3_aa: CASRPVYNSPLHF

clone_size: once
d_call: .
j_call: TRBJ1-5
v_call: TRBV6-2/TRBV6-3
cdr3_nt: TGTGCCAGCAGTACCCGTAGTTTCGAGAATCAGCCCCAGCATTTT
cdr3_aa: CASSTRSFENQPQHF

clone_size: .
d_call: .
j_call: TRBJ1-2
v_call: TRBV5-5
cdr3_nt: TGTGCCAGCAGCTTGGCAGTGTCTGAAAACTATGGCTACACCTTC
cdr3_aa: CASSLAVSENYGYTF

clone_size: .
d_call: TRBD2
j_call: TRBJ2-3
v_call: TRBV7-2
cdr3_nt: TGTGCCAGCAGTTCGGGGGGGATCGGGGATACGCAGTATTTT
cdr3_aa: CASSSGGIGDTQYF

clone_size: .
d_call: .
j_call: TRBJ2-3
v_call: TRBV25-1
cdr3_nt: TGTGCCAGCAGGAGGGTGAGCACAGATACGCAGTATTTT
cdr3_aa: CASRRVSTDTQYF

clone_size: .
d_call: .
j_call: TRBJ1-3
v_call: TRBV3-1/TRBV3-2
cdr3_nt: TGTGCCAGCAGCCAAGAAATGGCTGGAAACACCATATATTTT
cdr3_aa: CASSQEMAGNTIYF

clone_size: .
d_call: .
j_call: TRBJ1-1
v_call: TRBV18
cdr3_nt: TGTGCCAGCTCAAAATTACGTGGGGACACTGAAGCTTTCTTT
cdr3_aa: CASSKLRGDTEAFF

clone_size: .
d_call: .
j_call: TRBJ2-1
v_call: TRBV6-2/TRBV6-3
cdr3_nt: TGTGCCAGCAGTTATCGCCAGATATACAATGAGCAGTTCTTC
cdr3_aa: CASSYRQIYNEQFF

clone_size: .
d_call: .
j_call: TRBJ1-1
v_call: TRBV2
cdr3_nt: TGTGCCAGCCCCCGGAGCCCGACACCCGACAGGAACACTGAAGCTTTCTTT
cdr3_aa: CASPRSPTPDRNTEAFF

clone_size: .
d_call: TRBD1
j_call: TRBJ2-5
v_call: TRBV6-2/TRBV6-3
cdr3_nt: TGTGCCAGCAGTTACGAGACAGGGTATGAGGAGACCCAGTACTTC
cdr3_aa: CASSYETGYEETQYF

clone_size: .
d_call: .
j_call: TRBJ2-3
v_call: TRBV29-1
cdr3_nt: TGCAGCGTTGAGGTTATTGGACTACTTACAGATACGCAGTATTTT
cdr3_aa: CSVEVIGLLTDTQYF

clone_size: .
d_call: .
j_call: TRBJ1-3
v_call: TRBV19
cdr3_nt: TGTGCCAGTAGTCCTGTCCCGGGACGGACCCACTCTGGAAACACCATATATTTT
cdr3_aa: CASSPVPGRTHSGNTIYF

clone_size: .
d_call: TRBD2
j_call: TRBJ2-1
v_call: TRBV7-9
cdr3_nt: TGTGCCAGCAGCCTGACTAGCGGGCTAAGCTCCTACAATGAGCAGTTCTTC
cdr3_aa: CASSLTSGLSSYNEQFF

clone_size: .
d_call: .
j_call: TRBJ2-1
v_call: TRBV19
cdr3_nt: TGTGCCAGTAGTATCGGGACCCGGGGGAATAATGAGCAGTTCTTC
cdr3_aa: CASSIGTRGNNEQFF

clone_size: .
d_call: .
j_call: TRBJ2-6
v_call: TRBV7-6
cdr3_nt: TGTGCCAGCAGCCCATCGGGCGGACGACCCTCTGGGGCCAACGTCCTGACTTTC
cdr3_aa: CASSPSGGRPSGANVLTF

clone_size: .
d_call: .
j_call: TRBJ2-2
v_call: TRBV10-1
cdr3_nt: TGCGCCAGCAGTCCCTATGCCCAAAGTCCCGGGGAGCTGTTTTTT
cdr3_aa: CASSPYAQSPGELFF

clone_size: .
d_call: .
j_call: TRBJ1-2
v_call: TRBV7-8
cdr3_nt: TGTGCCAGCAGCCAGGGGCCGCGGGGCTATGGCTACACCTTC
cdr3_aa: CASSQGPRGYGYTF

clone_size: .
d_call: .
j_call: TRBJ1-4
v_call: TRBV12-3/TRBV12-4
cdr3_nt: TGTGCCAGCAGTCTACTCCCGGGACTCTTGTTTTTT
cdr3_aa: CASSLLPGLLFF

clone_size: .
d_call: .
j_call: TRBJ1-1
v_call: TRBV6-5
cdr3_nt: TGTGCCAGCAGTTACTCGATTGTAGGGGGGAACACTGAAGCTTTCTTT
cdr3_aa: CASSYSIVGGNTEAFF

clone_size: .
d_call: .
j_call: TRBJ2-3
v_call: TRBV5-6
cdr3_nt: TGTGCCAGCAGCTTGAACGGGGCCCTATTCACAGATACGCAGTATTTT
cdr3_aa: CASSLNGALFTDTQYF

clone_size: .
d_call: TRBD1
j_call: TRBJ1-1
v_call: TRBV6-5
cdr3_nt: TGTGCCAGCAGACCGGGACAGATCTACACTGAAGCTTTCTTT
cdr3_aa: CASRPGQIYTEAFF

clone_size: .
d_call: .
j_call: TRBJ2-1
v_call: TRBV3-1/TRBV3-2
cdr3_nt: TGTGCCAGCAGCCAAGGGACTTACAATGAGCAGTTCTTC
cdr3_aa: CASSQGTYNEQFF

clone_size: .
d_call: .
j_call: TRBJ2-1
v_call: TRBV19
cdr3_nt: TGTGCCAGTAGTATAGATGGACGGCGGGGCAGCTCCTACAATGAGCAGTTCTTC
cdr3_aa: CASSIDGRRGSSYNEQFF

clone_size: few
d_call: .
j_call: TRBJ2-1
v_call: TRBV11-2
cdr3_nt: TGTGCCAGCAGCTTAGACGGGGGCACTGAGCAGTTCTTC
cdr3_aa: CASSLDGGTEQFF

clone_size: .
d_call: .
j_call: TRBJ2-3
v_call: TRBV4-1
cdr3_nt: TGCGCCAGCAGCCAGGCAGGGTGGGACACAGATACGCAGTATTTT
cdr3_aa: CASSQAGWDTDTQYF